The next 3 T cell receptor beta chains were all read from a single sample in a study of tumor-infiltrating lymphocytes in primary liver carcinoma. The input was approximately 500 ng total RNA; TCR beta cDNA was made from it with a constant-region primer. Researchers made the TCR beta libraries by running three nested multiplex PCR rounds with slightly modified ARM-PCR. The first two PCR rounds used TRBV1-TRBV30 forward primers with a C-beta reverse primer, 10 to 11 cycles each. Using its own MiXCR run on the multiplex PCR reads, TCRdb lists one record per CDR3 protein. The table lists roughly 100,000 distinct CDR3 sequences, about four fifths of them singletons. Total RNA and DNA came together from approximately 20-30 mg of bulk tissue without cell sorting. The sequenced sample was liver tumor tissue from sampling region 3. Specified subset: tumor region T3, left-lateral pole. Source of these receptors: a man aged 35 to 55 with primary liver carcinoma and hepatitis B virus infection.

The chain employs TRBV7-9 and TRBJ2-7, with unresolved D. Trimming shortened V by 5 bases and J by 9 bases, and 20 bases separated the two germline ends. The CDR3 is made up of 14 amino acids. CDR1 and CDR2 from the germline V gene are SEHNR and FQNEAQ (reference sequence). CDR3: CASSTTGPPYRQYF. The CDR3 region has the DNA TGTGCCAGCAGCACTACGGGCCCCCCATACAGGCAGTACTTC.

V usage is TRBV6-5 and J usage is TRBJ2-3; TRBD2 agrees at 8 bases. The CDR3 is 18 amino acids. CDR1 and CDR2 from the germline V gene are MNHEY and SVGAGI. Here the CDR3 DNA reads TGTGTCAGTAGACGATGGGGGGGTAGCGGGACTAGCACAGATACGCAGTATTTT. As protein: CVSRRWGGSGTSTDTQYF.

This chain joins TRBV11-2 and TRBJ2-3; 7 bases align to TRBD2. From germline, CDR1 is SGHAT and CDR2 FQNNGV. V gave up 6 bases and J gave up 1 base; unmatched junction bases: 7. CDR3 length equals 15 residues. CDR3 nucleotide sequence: TGTGCCAGCAGGCTAGAGGCGGGAGGCACAGATACGCAGTATTTT. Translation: CASRLEAGGTDTQYF.